The table lists the clone carrying this T cell receptor (beta chain) with many counts. What it binds is not known. The data were taken from a study of CD8 T cells in ankylosing spondylitis. General study points: Blood of patients with ankylosing spondylitis appeared to be characterized by a TCR beta motif of several highly homologous variants.

Generation of TCR beta libraries employed quantitative 5'-RACE incorporating molecular barcodes. TCRdb re-analysed the 5' RACE reads in MiXCR, keeping a single row per CDR3 protein. The sample lists roughly 130,000 distinct CDR3 sequences, roughly 7.3% occurring once. Deletions cut 7 bases from V and 0 bases from J, with 12 bases between. CDR1 and CDR2 (germline): SQVTM, ANQGSEA. The CDR3 runs to 13 residues. This receptor was identified in a male donor with ankylosing spondylitis or in good health (not recorded which). Sequencing was carried out using blood, either unsorted or a sorted T cell fraction (not recorded which). The genes are TRBV29-1 and TRBJ1-1; D is ambiguous. CDR3 in amino acids: CSALKAVNTEAFF. The CDR3 nucleotides are TGCAGCGCCCTCAAGGCCGTGAACACTGAAGCTTTCTTT.